This TCR beta chain came from a study of CD8+ T cells in alopecia areata. Study in general: For the treated group, dosing was oral tofacitinib at 5 to 10 mg twice daily. Study-wide points: Lesional scalp exceeded normal scalp in clonality, especially in alopecia totalis/universalis. Tofacitinib significantly lowered scalp clonality and expanded CD8+ clones among the top 100.

This CDR3 has 13 residues. In germline, CDR1 is MNHNY, CDR2 SVGAGI (reference sequence). The V gene end was trimmed by 8 bases and the J gene end by 4 bases; junction bases not matched to a gene: 7. Extracted RNA was reverse transcribed, and the resulting cDNA served as sequencing template. Some clones are missing from TCRdb's copy, which holds only in-frame ones; the method was immunoSEQ multiplex PCR. The top ten clones hold over 2.5% of a sample with a few hundred thousand clones, less than 45% of them seen once. Indicated treatment: oral pan-JAK inhibitor, 5-10 mg twice daily. The investigators collected lesional scalp punch biopsies and peripheral blood from alopecia areata patients. A word on this clone: Its antigen remains unknown.

Sequenced here: CD4+ T cells sorted from blood, sampled at approximately week 36, from a patient treated with tofacitinib. J is TRBJ1-2 and V is TRBV6-6; 7 nucleotides match TRBD1. The receptor was isolated from a human donor with alopecia areata. The CDR3 nucleotides read TGTGCCAGCTCGACAGGGACGGCCTATGGCTACACCTTC. Translated: CASSTGTAYGYTF.